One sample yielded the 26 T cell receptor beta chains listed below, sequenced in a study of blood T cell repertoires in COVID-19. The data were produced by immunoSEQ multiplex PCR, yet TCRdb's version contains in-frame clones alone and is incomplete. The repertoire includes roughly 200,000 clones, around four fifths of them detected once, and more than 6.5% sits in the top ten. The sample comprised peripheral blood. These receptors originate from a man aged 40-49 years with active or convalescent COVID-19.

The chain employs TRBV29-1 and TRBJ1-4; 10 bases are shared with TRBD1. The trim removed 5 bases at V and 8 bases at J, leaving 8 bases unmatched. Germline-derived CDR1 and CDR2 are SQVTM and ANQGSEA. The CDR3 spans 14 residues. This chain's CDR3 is CSVSSGTGAEKLFF. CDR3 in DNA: TGCAGCGTTTCCTCCGGGACAGGGGCGGAAAAACTGTTTTTT.

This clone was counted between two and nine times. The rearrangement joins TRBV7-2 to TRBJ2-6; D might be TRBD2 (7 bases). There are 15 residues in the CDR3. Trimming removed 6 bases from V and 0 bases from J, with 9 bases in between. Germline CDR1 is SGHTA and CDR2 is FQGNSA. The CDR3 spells CASRGGVSGANVLTF. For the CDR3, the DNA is TGTGCCAGCAGAGGGGGGGTCTCTGGGGCCAACGTCCTGACTTTC.

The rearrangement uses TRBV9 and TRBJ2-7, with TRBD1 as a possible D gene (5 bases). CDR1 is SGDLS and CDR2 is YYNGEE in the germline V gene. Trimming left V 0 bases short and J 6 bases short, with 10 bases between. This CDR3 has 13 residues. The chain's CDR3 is CASSVDFRAEQYF. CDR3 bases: TGTGCCAGCAGCGTAGATTTCAGGGCCGAGCAGTACTTC.

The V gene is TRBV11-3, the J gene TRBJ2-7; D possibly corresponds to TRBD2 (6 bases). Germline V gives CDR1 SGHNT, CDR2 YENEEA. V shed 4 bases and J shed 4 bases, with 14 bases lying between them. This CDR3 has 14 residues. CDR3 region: CASSSPLASYEQYF. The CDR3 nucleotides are TGTGCCAGCAGCTCACCGCTAGCGTCTTACGAGCAGTACTTC.

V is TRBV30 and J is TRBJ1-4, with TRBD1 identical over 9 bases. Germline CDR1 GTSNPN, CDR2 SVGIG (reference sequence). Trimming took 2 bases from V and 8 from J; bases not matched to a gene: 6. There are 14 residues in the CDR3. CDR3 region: CAWSQQGAWEKLFF. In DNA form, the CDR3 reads TGTGCCTGGAGTCAACAGGGGGCCTGGGAAAAACTGTTTTTT.

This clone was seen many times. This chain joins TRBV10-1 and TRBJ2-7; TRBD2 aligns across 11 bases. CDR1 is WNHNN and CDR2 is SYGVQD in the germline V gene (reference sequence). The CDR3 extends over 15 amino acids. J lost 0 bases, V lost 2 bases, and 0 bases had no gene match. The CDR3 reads CASSEGTSGSYEQYF. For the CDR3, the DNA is TGCGCCAGCAGTGAGGGGACTAGCGGCTCCTACGAGCAGTACTTC.

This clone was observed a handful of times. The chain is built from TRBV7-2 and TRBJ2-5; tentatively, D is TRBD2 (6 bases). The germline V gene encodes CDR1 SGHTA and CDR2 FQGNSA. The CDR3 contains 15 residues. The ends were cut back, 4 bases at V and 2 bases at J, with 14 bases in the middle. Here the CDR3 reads CASSSSPEGQETQYF. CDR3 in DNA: TGTGCCAGCAGCTCGAGCCCGGAGGGACAAGAGACCCAGTACTTC.

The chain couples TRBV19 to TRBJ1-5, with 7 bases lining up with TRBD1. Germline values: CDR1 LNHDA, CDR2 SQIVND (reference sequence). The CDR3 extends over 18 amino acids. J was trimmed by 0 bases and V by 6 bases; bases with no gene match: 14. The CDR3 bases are TGTGCCAGTAGCCCTAAGCGACAGGGCGTGGGTAGCAATCAGCCCCAGCATTTT. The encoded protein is CASSPKRQGVGSNQPQHF.

The CDR3 spells CASSSGQAGNTIYF. CDR3 sequence (DNA): TGTGCCAGCAGTTCTGGACAGGCTGGAAACACCATATATTTT. V usage is TRBV6-5 and J usage is TRBJ1-3, with 7 bases that match TRBD1. Germline V gene sequence: CDR1 MNHEY, CDR2 SVGAGI. This CDR3 spans 14 amino acids. V gave up 4 bases and J gave up 2 bases; unmatched junction bases: 2.

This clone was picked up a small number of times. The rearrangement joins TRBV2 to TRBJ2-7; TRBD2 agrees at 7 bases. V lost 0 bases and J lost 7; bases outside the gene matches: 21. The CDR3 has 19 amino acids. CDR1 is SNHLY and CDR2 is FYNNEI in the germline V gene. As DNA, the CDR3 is TGTGCCAGCAGTGAAGCGCGGGGGTTTTGGGGAAGGGATACTAGTGAGCAGTACTTC. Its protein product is CASSEARGFWGRDTSEQYF.

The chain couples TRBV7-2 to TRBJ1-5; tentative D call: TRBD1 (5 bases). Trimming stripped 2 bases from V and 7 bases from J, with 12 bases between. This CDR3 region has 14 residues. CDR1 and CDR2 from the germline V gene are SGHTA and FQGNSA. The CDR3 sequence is CASSLYRGEQPQHF. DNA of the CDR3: TGTGCCAGCAGCTTATACCGGGGGGAACAGCCCCAGCATTTT. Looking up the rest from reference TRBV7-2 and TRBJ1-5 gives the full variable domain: GAGVSQSPSNKVTEKGKDVELRCDPISGHTALYWYRQSLGQGLEFLIYFQGNSAPDKSGLPSDRFSAERTGGSVSTLTIQRTQQEDSAVYLCASSLYRGEQPQHFGDGTRLSIL.

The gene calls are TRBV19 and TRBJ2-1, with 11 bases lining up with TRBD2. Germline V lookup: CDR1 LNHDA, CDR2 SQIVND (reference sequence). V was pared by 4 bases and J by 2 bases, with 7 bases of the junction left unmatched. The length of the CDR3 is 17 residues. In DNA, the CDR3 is TGTGCCAGTAGTACGTCCCATAGCGGGAGGGCCTACAATGAGCAGTTCTTC. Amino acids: CASSTSHSGRAYNEQFF.

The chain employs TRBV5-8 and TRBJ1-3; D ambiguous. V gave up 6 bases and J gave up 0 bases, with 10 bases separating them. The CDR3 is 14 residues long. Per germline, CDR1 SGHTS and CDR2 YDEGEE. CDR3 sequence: CASNLPSSGNTIYF. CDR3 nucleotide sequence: TGTGCCAGCAATCTGCCGAGCTCTGGAAACACCATATATTTT.

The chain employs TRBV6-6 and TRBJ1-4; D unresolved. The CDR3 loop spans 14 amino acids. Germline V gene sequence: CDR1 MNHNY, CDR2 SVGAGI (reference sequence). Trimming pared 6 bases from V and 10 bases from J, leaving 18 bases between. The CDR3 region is CASSPGRSMGKLFF. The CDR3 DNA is TGTGCCAGCAGCCCCGGGAGATCAATGGGAAAACTGTTTTTT.

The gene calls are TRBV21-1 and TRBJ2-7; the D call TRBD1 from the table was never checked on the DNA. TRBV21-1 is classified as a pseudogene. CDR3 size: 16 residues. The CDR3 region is CASSQQGTGGIHEQYF. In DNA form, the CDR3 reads TGTGCCAGCAGCCAGCAAGGGACAGGGGGCATCCACGAGCAGTACTTC.

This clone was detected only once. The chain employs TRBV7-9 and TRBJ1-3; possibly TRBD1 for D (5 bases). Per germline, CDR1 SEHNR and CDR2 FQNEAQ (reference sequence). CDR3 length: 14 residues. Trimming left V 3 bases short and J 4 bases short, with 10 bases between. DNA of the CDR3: TGTGCCAGCAGCTTTGTTCCAGGGGGAAACACCATATATTTT. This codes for CASSFVPGGNTIYF.

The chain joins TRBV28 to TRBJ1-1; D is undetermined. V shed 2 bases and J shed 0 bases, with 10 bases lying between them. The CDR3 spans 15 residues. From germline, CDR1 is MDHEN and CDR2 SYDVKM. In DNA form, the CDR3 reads TGTGCCAGCAGTTTACCCTCAGGCCTGAACACTGAAGCTTTCTTT. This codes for CASSLPSGLNTEAFF.

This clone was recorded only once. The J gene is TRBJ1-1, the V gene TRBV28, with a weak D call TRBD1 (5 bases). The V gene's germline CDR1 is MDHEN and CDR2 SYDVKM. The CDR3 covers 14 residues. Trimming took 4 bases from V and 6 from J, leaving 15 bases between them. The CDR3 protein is CASSSIGGVAEAFF. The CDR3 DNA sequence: TGTGCCAGCAGTTCCATCGGGGGGGTCGCTGAAGCTTTCTTT.

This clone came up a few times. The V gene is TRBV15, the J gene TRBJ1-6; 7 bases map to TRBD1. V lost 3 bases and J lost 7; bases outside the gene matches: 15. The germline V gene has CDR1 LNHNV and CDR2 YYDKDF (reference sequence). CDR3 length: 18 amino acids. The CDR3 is CATSSTSTGTASNSPLHF. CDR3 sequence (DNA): TGTGCCACCAGCAGCACTTCCACCGGGACAGCCTCCAATTCACCCCTCCACTTT.

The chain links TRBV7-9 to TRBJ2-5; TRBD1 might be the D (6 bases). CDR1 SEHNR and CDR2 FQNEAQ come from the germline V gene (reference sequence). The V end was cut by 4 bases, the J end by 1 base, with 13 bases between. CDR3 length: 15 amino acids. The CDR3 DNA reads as TGTGCCAGCAGCTACCGGGACACCTTCCAAGAGACCCAGTACTTC. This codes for CASSYRDTFQETQYF. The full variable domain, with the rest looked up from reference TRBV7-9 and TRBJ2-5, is DTGVSQNPRHKITKRGQNVTFRCDPISEHNRLYWYRQTLGQGPEFLTYFQNEAQLEKSRLLSDRFSAERPKGSFSTLEIQRTEQGDSAMYLCASSYRDTFQETQYFGPGTRLLVL.

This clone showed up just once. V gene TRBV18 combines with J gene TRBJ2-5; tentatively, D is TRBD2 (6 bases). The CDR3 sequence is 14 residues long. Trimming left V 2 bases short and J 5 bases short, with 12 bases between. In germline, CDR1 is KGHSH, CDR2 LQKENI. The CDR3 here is CASSPAGSWETQYF. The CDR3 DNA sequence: TGTGCCAGCTCACCAGCCGGGAGCTGGGAGACCCAGTACTTC.

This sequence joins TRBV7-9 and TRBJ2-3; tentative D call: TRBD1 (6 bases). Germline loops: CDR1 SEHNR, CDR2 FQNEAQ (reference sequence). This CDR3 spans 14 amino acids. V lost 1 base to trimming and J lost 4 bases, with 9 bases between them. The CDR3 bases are TGTGCCAGCAGCTTAGGAGGGGGATCAGATACGCAGTATTTT. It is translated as CASSLGGGSDTQYF.

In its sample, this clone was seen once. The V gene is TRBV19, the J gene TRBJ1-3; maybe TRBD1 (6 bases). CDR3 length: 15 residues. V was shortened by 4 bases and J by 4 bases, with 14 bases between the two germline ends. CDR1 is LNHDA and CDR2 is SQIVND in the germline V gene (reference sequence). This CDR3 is CASSTRTASGNTIYF. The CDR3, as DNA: TGTGCCAGTAGTACCCGGACAGCCTCGGGAAACACCATATATTTT. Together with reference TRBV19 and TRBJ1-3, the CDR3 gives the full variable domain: DGGITQSPKYLFRKEGQNVTLSCEQNLNHDAMYWYRQDPGQGLRLIYYSQIVNDFQKGDIAEGYSVSREKKESFPLTVTSAQKNPTAFYLCASSTRTASGNTIYFGEGSWLTVV.

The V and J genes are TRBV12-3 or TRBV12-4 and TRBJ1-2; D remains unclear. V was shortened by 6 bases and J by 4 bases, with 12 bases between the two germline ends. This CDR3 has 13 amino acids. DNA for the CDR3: TGTGCCAGCAGCCCGATCTCTAGCTATGGCTACACCTTC. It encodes CASSPISSYGYTF.

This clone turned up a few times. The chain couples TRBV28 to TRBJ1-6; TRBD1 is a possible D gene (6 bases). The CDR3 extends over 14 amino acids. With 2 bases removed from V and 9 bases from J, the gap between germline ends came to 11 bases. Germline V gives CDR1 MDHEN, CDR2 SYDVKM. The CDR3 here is CASSLTGYGSPLHF. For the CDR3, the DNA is TGTGCCAGCAGTTTAACAGGGTATGGTTCACCCCTCCACTTT.

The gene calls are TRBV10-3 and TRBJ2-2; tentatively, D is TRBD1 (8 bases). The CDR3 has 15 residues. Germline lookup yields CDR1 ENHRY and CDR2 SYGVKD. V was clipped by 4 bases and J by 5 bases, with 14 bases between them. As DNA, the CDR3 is TGTGCCATCAGTGGAGGACAGGGAGGGACCGGGGAGCTGTTTTTT. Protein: CAISGGQGGTGELFF.